The 22 T cell receptor beta chains below were found in one sample sequenced in a study of neoadjuvant anti-PD-1 for oral cavity cancer. Regarding time point: after neoadjuvant nivolumab, at surgical resection. The table came from immunoSEQ multiplex PCR; TCRdb's copy has only in-frame clones and leaves some out. The sample consists of 13,000 to 15,000 clones, about 77% of them appearing once. The sample was PBMCs, taken after nivolumab (anti-PD-1) treatment. The receptors here all came from a person between 40 and 80 years old with oral cavity squamous cell carcinoma.

The chain uses TRBV5-1 and TRBJ2-2, with 7 bases fitting TRBD1. J lost 0 bases, V lost 5 bases, and 7 bases had no gene match. CDR3 length: 16 amino acids. CDR1 SGHRS and CDR2 YFSETQ come from the germline V gene. CDR3 sequence: CASREDRAPNTGELFF. CDR3 bases: TGCGCCAGCAGAGAAGACAGGGCCCCGAACACCGGGGAGCTGTTTTTT. Variable domain in full (rest from reference TRBV5-1 and TRBJ2-2): KAGVTQTPRYLIKTRGQQVTLSCSPISGHRSVSWYQQTPGQGLQFLFEYFSETQRNKGNFPGRFSGRQFSNSRSEMNVSTLELGDSALYLCASREDRAPNTGELFFGEGSRLTVL.

This clone has more than one count but fewer than ten. This rearrangement joins TRBV27 to TRBJ2-5; 11 bases are a match to TRBD2. The CDR3 length is 15 residues. Germline V gives CDR1 MNHEY, CDR2 SMNVEV (reference sequence). With V trimmed by 5 bases and J by 1 base, 3 bases remained unmatched. CDR3 nucleotides: TGTGCCAGCAGTAGACTAGCGGGGCGCCAAGAGACCCAGTACTTC. This gives the protein CASSRLAGRQETQYF.

The table lists this clone with a few counts. V is TRBV27 and J is TRBJ1-1; D is ambiguous. Trimming cost V 3 bases and J 0 bases, with 8 bases left between them. CDR1 and CDR2 (germline): MNHEY, SMNVEV (reference sequence). The CDR3 loop spans 14 amino acids. This CDR3 reads CASSLRSLNTEAFF. CDR3 coding DNA: TGTGCCAGCAGTTTGAGGTCCCTGAACACTGAAGCTTTCTTT.

The rearrangement links TRBV7-6 to TRBJ2-6; 8 bases fit TRBD2. The V segment lost 5 bases and the J segment 3 bases; nucleotides outside the gene matches: 15. CDR3 size: 19 residues. The germline V gene has CDR1 SGHVS and CDR2 FNYEAQ. CDR3 in DNA: TGTGCCAGCAGCAAGTCTCAAGCGGGGGCACCCGTTGGGGCCAACGTCCTGACTTTC. As protein: CASSKSQAGAPVGANVLTF.

This chain joins TRBV27 and TRBJ1-3; D is perhaps TRBD1 (5 bases). V was pared by 6 bases and J by 3 bases, with 15 bases between. CDR3 length equals 15 residues. In germline, CDR1 is MNHEY, CDR2 SMNVEV (reference sequence). The CDR3 spells CASSPPRGRGNTIYF. The CDR3 DNA follows: TGTGCCAGCAGCCCCCCCCGGGGACGTGGAAACACCATATATTTT.

This clone was counted between two and nine times. The rearrangement joins TRBV7-8 to TRBJ1-2; the D gene is possibly TRBD1 (6 bases). Trimming cost V 3 bases and J 8 bases, with 19 bases left between them. Germline lookup yields CDR1 SGHVS and CDR2 FQNEAQ. The CDR3 length is 15 residues. The CDR3, as DNA: TGTGCCAGCAGCTTCAGGGCACAGGGAGTGAAGGGCTACACCTTC. This encodes CASSFRAQGVKGYTF.

The V and J genes are TRBV5-1 and TRBJ2-2; 8 bases match TRBD1. The CDR3 runs 16 residues. The junction had 9 bases not matched to a gene; V was cut back by 5 bases and J by 3 bases. The germline gives CDR1 SGHRS, CDR2 YFSETQ. The CDR3 spells CASRWQGAVDTGELFF. The CDR3 DNA sequence: TGCGCCAGCAGATGGCAGGGGGCGGTCGACACCGGGGAGCTGTTTTTT.

The gene calls are TRBV5-6 and TRBJ1-1, with 11 nucleotides matching TRBD1. CDR1 is SGHDT, CDR2 YYEEEE, per germline. Trimming took 3 bases from V and 0 from J; bases not matched to a gene: 4. The CDR3 extends over 16 amino acids. The CDR3 sequence: CASSWTGGGMNTEAFF. The CDR3 region has the DNA TGTGCCAGCAGCTGGACAGGGGGCGGAATGAACACTGAAGCTTTCTTT.

The chain joins TRBV6-1 to TRBJ2-2, with unresolved D. The CDR3 loop spans 13 amino acids. With 2 bases removed from V and 5 bases from J, the gap between germline ends came to 6 bases. Looked up from germline, CDR1 is MNHNS and CDR2 is SASEGT. Here the CDR3 reads CASSESGTGELFF. The DNA for the CDR3 is TGTGCCAGCAGTGAATCCGGAACCGGGGAGCTGTTTTTT.

The rearrangement joins TRBV7-2 to TRBJ1-1; D is undetermined. Germline values: CDR1 SGHTA, CDR2 FQGNSA. The CDR3 spans 14 residues. V dropped 1 base and J dropped 0 bases, with 6 bases sitting between them. Written as DNA, the CDR3 is TGTGCCAGCAGCTTAGTCACAATGAACACTGAAGCTTTCTTT. Protein sequence: CASSLVTMNTEAFF.

The V and J genes are TRBV11-2 and TRBJ2-1; D tentatively reads TRBD1 or TRBD2 (5 bases each). The CDR3 consists of 16 residues. Trimming removed 6 bases at V and 4 bases at J, with 19 bases between. CDR1 is SGHAT, CDR2 FQNNGV, per germline. The DNA of the CDR3 is TGTGCCAGCAGTCAAATACGGGACGTAGTTTACAATGAGCAGTTCTTC. Its protein product is CASSQIRDVVYNEQFF. The entire variable domain, with the rest obtained from reference TRBV11-2 and TRBJ2-1, is as follows: EAGVAQSPRYKIIEKRQSVAFWCNPISGHATLYWYQQILGQGPKLLIQFQNNGVVDDSQLPKDRFSAERLKGVDSTLKIQPAKLEDSAVYLCASSQIRDVVYNEQFFGPGTRLTVL.

The sample holds one count of this clone. The chain's CDR3 is CASSRRKYF. In DNA, the CDR3 is TGTGCCAGCAGTCGCAGGAAGTACTTC. The chain has TRBV6-7 and TRBJ2-7; D unresolved. TRBV6-7 is flagged as an ORF with uncertain function. Trimming removed 5 bases from V and 11 bases from J, with 7 bases in between. The CDR3 spans 9 residues.

The chain is built from TRBV2 and TRBJ2-1, with 14 bases aligning to TRBD2. J lost 10 bases, V lost 6 bases, and 8 bases had no gene match. Per the germline V gene, CDR1 is SNHLY and CDR2 is FYNNEI. There are 15 residues in the CDR3. The CDR3 nucleotides read TGTGCCAGCAGGGCCGGACTAGCGGGGGGCCCGGAGCAGTTCTTC. It specifies CASRAGLAGGPEQFF.

The chain carries TRBV2 and TRBJ2-7; D gene unclear. Trimming took 5 bases from V and 1 from J, leaving 9 bases between them. CDR1 is SNHLY, CDR2 FYNNEI, per germline. The CDR3 spans 13 residues. This CDR3 reads CASSRFGSYEQYF. CDR3 DNA sequence: TGTGCCAGCAGTCGGTTTGGTTCCTACGAGCAGTACTTC.

DNA of the CDR3: TGTGCCAGCAGCTTTCACGAAACAGACTCTGGGGCCAACGTCCTGACTTTC. It codes for CASSFHETDSGANVLTF. This sequence joins TRBV7-3 and TRBJ2-6, with D unresolved. The CDR3 spans 17 residues. In germline, CDR1 is SGHTA, CDR2 FQGTGA. The V and J ends lost 3 bases and 0 bases respectively, with 12 bases between them.

CDR3 in DNA: TGTGCCAGCTCACCACCGAACGGACCCGGTGGCTACACCTTC. Its protein is CASSPPNGPGGYTF. V is TRBV18 and J is TRBJ1-2, with D uncertain. Germline V gene data show CDR1 as KGHSH and CDR2 as LQKENI. There are 14 residues in the CDR3. The V end was cut by 0 bases, the J end by 7 bases, with 12 bases between.

The chain recombines TRBV5-1 with TRBJ1-2; D unclear. V was pared by 4 bases and J by 8 bases, with 15 bases between. Germline assignment: CDR1 SGHRS and CDR2 YFSETQ. The CDR3 has 13 amino acids. The CDR3 region has the DNA TGCGCCAGCAGCACGGAGCGAATAGAGGGCTACACCTTC. It encodes CASSTERIEGYTF.

This chain connects TRBV19 to TRBJ1-5, with a tentative D call TRBD1 (5 bases). Trimming removed 3 bases from V and 3 bases from J, with 9 bases in between. The CDR3 is 14 residues long. Germline V gives CDR1 LNHDA, CDR2 SQIVND (reference sequence). CDR3 protein: CASSMRQYNQPQHF. CDR3 DNA: TGTGCCAGTAGTATGAGACAGTACAATCAGCCCCAGCATTTT.

The chain combines TRBV9 with TRBJ2-3, with 16 bases fitting TRBD2. The V gene's germline CDR1 is SGDLS and CDR2 YYNGEE. This CDR3 is built from 20 residues. With V trimmed by 3 bases and J by 0 bases, 10 bases remained unmatched. Here the CDR3 DNA reads TGTGCCAGCAGCGCCCCGCCGGGACTAGCGGGAGGGTTCAGCACAGATACGCAGTATTTT. Amino acid sequence: CASSAPPGLAGGFSTDTQYF.

The chain uses TRBV14 and TRBJ1-2, with unresolved D. Trimming took off 1 base at V and 5 bases at J, with 8 bases between the two ends. The CDR3 sequence is 13 residues long. Germline lookup yields CDR1 SGHDN and CDR2 FVKESK. The DNA of the CDR3 is TGTGCCAGCAGCCAAGTGGAGGGTTATGGCTACACCTTC. Translated: CASSQVEGYGYTF.

This clone came up a few times. The chain uses TRBV29-1 and TRBJ2-5, with 12 bases aligning to TRBD2. J gave up 1 base and V 3 bases, and 3 bases lay outside the gene matches. Germline V gives CDR1 SQVTM, CDR2 ANQGSEA. The CDR3 runs to 15 residues. The CDR3 region is CSVDGLAGLQETQYF. Here the CDR3 DNA reads TGCAGCGTTGATGGACTAGCGGGGCTCCAAGAGACCCAGTACTTC. Full variable domain (rest looked up from reference TRBV29-1 and TRBJ2-5): SAVISQKPSRDICQRGTSLTIQCQVDSQVTMMFWYRQQPGQSLTLIATANQGSEATYESGFVIDKFPISRPNLTFSTLTVSNMSPEDSSIYLCSVDGLAGLQETQYFGPGTRLLVL.

The chain uses TRBV28 and TRBJ1-1; TRBD1 is a possible D gene (6 bases). The germline V gene encodes CDR1 MDHEN and CDR2 SYDVKM. The CDR3 totals 17 residues. The V and J ends lost 6 bases and 1 base respectively, with 21 bases between them. Here the CDR3 DNA reads TGTGCCAGCAGCCCTAGTATGCTCAGGGGAAAGAACACTGAAGCTTTCTTT. Translating it yields CASSPSMLRGKNTEAFF.